This T cell receptor (beta chain) was sequenced in a study of CD8 T cells in Susac syndrome. The wider study: Susac syndrome patients were untreated, on corticosteroids with some adding intravenous immunoglobulin, or on intravenous immunoglobulin only.

Bulk CD8+ and CD4+ cells came from magnetic negative isolation; CD8+ TEMRA by FACS. RNA, at roughly 0.45 to 1 ug, was reverse transcribed with random hexamers. Amplification of TCR beta CDR3 spanned 54 Vbeta and 13 Jbeta via immunoSEQ multiplex PCR. TCRdb independently ran MiXCR on the immunoSEQ multiplex PCR reads; one entry per CDR3 protein. Found here are 200,000 to 300,000 distinct CDR3 sequences, 90% to 96% of them singletons; the top ten hold about 0.094%. V dropped 2 bases and J dropped 3 bases, with 11 bases sitting between them. Germline V gene data show CDR1 as GTSNPN and CDR2 as SVGIG (reference sequence). The CDR3 consists of 13 residues.

The sequencing input was CD4+ T cells from PBMCs. The chain combines TRBV30 with TRBJ2-7; D is possibly TRBD1 or TRBD2 (6 bases each). This TCR was recovered from a human donor with Susac syndrome. The CDR3 region has the DNA TGTGCCTGGAGTAATGGGGGGCTCTACGAGCAGTACTTC. Amino acids: CAWSNGGLYEQYF.